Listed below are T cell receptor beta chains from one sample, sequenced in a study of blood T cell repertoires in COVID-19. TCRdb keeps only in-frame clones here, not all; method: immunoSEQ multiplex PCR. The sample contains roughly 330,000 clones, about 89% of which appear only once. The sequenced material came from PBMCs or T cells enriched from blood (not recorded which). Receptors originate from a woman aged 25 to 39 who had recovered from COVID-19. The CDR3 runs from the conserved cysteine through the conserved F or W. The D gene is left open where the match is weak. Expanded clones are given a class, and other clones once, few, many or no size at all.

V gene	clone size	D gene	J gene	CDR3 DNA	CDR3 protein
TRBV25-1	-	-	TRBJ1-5	TGTGCCAGCAGCGCTGAGACAGATAATCAGCCCCAGCATTTT	CASSAETDNQPQHF
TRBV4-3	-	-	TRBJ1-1	TGCGCCAGCAGCCAAACAGGCTTTCCCACTGAAGCTTTCTTT	CASSQTGFPTEAFF
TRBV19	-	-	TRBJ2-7	TGTGCCAGTAGTATAGGCCAGCCAGGGGCCTACGAGCAGTACTTC	CASSIGQPGAYEQYF
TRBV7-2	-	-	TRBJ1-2	TGTGCCAGCAGCTTAAGGCCTTCCGGGACATCCCTCTATGGCTACACCTTC	CASSLRPSGTSLYGYTF
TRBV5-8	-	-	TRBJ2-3	TGTGCCAGCAGCTTGTTTAGCGGACTCCGCACAGATACGCAGTATTTT	CASSLFSGLRTDTQYF
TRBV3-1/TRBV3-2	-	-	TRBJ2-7	TGTGCCAGCAGTCATGCCTACGAGCAGTACTTC	CASSHAYEQYF
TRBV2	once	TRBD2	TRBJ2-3	TGTGCCAGCAGTGATCAACTAGCGGGGGGAGATACGCAGTATTTT	CASSDQLAGGDTQYF
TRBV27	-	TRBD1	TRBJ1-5	TGTGCCAGCAGTCCCTACAGGGGGAGCAATCAGCCCCAGCATTTT	CASSPYRGSNQPQHF
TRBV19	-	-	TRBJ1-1	TGTGCCAGTAGTAACAACAGGGCTCGCACTGAAGCTTTCTTT	CASSNNRARTEAFF
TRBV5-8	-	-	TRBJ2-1	TGTGCCAGCAGCTTCCGTTCTAGAAAGTTCTTC	CASSFRSRKFF
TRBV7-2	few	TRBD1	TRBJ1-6	TGTGCCAGCAGACCGGGACAGGGGGGTTCACCCCTCCACTTT	CASRPGQGGSPLHF
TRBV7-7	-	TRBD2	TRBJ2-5	TGTGCTAGCAGCTTAAGTCCTAGCGGGGGGGGACAAGAGACCCAGTACTTC	CASSLSPSGGGQETQYF
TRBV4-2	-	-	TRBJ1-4	TGTGCCAGCAGCCGAGACGGTGCAACTAATGAAAAACTGTTTTTT	CASSRDGATNEKLFF
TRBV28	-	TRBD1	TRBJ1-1	TGTGCCATCCGGGACAGGGGGGGCATCTCTGAAGCTTTCTTT	CAIRDRGGISEAFF
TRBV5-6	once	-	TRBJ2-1	TGTGCCAGCAGCGTAACTCAGGACAATGAGCAGTTCTTC	CASSVTQDNEQFF
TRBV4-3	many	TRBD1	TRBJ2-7	TGCGCCAGCAGCCCCCGACAGGGGAAAGACTACGAGCAGTACTTC	CASSPRQGKDYEQYF
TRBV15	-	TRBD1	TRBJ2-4	TGTGCCACCAGCAGAGACGGGACAGGGGGCTTGGACTTC	CATSRDGTGGLDF
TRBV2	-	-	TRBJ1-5	TGTGCCAGCAGTTCTCCCAGTCATCCCCAGCATTTT	CASSSPSHPQHF
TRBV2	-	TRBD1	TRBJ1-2	TGTGCCAGCAGCGCTAATGACAGGGGCTATGGCTACACCTTC	CASSANDRGYGYTF
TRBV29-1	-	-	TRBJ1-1	TGCAGCGTTGGAAGGGACTCAAACACTGAAGCTTTCTTT	CSVGRDSNTEAFF
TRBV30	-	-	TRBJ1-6	TGTGCCTGGACGTCAGGGGCGAAGGGTTCACCCCTCCACTTT	CAWTSGAKGSPLHF
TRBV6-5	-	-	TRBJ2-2	TGTGCCAGCGGGTTCAGGGGCGGGGAGCTGTTTTTT	CASGFRGGELFF
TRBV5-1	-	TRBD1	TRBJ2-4	TGCGCCAGCAGCCTCCGGGACAGGGGCGGTATGGACATTCAGTACTTC	CASSLRDRGGMDIQYF
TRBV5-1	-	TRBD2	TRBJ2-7	TGCGCCAGCAGCGCAGCGGGGGTCTCCTCCTACGAGCAGTACTTC	CASSAAGVSSYEQYF
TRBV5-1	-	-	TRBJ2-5	TGCGCCAGCAGCCCCCGGGGTCCCACCAGACTAGAGACCCAGTACTTC	CASSPRGPTRLETQYF
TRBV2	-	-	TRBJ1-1	TGTGCCAGCAGCGCGAATAGTGAAGCTTTCTTT	CASSANSEAFF